The source of this T cell receptor beta chain is a study of T cell responses to AZD1222 COVID-19 vaccine. Whole-study findings and limits: A mostly white British donor set with more females was recruited, and clonal diversity was possibly underestimated.

Some clones are missing from TCRdb's copy, which holds only in-frame ones; the method was immunoSEQ multiplex PCR. The sample consists of approximately 50,000 clones, around nine tenths of them appearing once. A remark on this clone: The antigen is unknown.

This CDR3 has 14 amino acids. Germline CDR1 and CDR2: SGHVS and FQNEAQ. V lost 5 bases, J lost 5 bases, and 8 bases stayed unmatched. The rearrangement uses TRBV7-8 and TRBJ1-1, with 7 bases matching TRBD1. This material consisted of peripheral blood, taken 28 days after the second AZD1222 dose. The source is an adult who received the AZD1222 COVID-19 vaccine. The CDR3 nucleotides read TGTGCCAGCAGCAGTGAGGGGGCTGGGACTGAAGCTTTCTTT. Its protein product is CASSSEGAGTEAFF. The entire variable domain, with the rest obtained from reference TRBV7-8 and TRBJ1-1, is as follows: GAGVSQSPRYKVAKRGQDVALRCDPISGHVSLFWYQQALGQGPEFLTYFQNEAQLDKSGLPSDRFFAERPEGSVSTLKIQRTQQEDSAVYLCASSSEGAGTEAFFGQGTRLTVV.